The 2 T cell receptor beta chains reported below all come from one sample, sequenced in a study of T cell repertoires in cytomegalovirus infection. In TCRdb, the reads were re-called with MiXCR into one record per CDR3 protein. The repertoire holds under 200,000 distinct CDR3 sequences, with about a tenth as singletons. The sample taken for sequencing was PBMCs. Every receptor here comes from a human donor in good health (CMV status not recorded). Some clones in this sample may be carry-over from other donors' samples.

The chain couples TRBV5-6 to TRBJ1-1; D perhaps matches TRBD1 (6 bases). The CDR3 consists of 15 residues. Germline V lookup: CDR1 SGHDT, CDR2 YYEEEE. V was cut by 4 bases and J by 3 bases, with 16 bases left in between. CDR3 sequence: CASSPQGPSDTEAFF. For the CDR3, the DNA is TGTGCCAGCAGCCCCCAGGGGCCCTCGGACACTGAAGCTTTCTTT.

This clonotype has ten or more counts. The chain has TRBV28 and TRBJ1-4; 8 bases fit TRBD1. The germline CDR1 and CDR2 sequences are MDHEN and SYDVKM. This CDR3 is built from 16 residues. V dropped 3 bases and J dropped 13; count of bases not matched to a gene: 16. DNA of the CDR3: TGTGCCAGCAGTTTTCCCTCGCAGGGGGCCGGGGCAATACTGTTTTTT. Amino acid sequence: CASSFPSQGAGAILFF.